The following is a T cell receptor beta chain sequence with its context. What it binds is unknown. Trimming cost V 3 bases and J 3 bases, with 18 bases left between them. This CDR3 has 17 amino acids. Germline V gives CDR1 SGHVS, CDR2 FQNEAQ. This record belongs to a study of cytomegalovirus exposure and HLA in healthy donors. Points from the study as a whole: Sequencing artifact likely explains a cluster of highly shared sequence variants. Reports showed the classifier diagnosing cytomegalovirus status with high specificity and sensitivity. Specific recognition of CMV antigens was confirmed in vitro for a few chains (all CMV-associated). Earlier analysis found most TCR beta V segments productive about 87% or about 30% of the time.

PCR used 60 Vbeta primers and 13 Jbeta primers. Measured with immunoSEQ multiplex PCR; TCRdb has only the in-frame clones, and not every one. The table lists 83,000 or so clones, 70% to 80% of them singletons. Sequences were obtained from PBMCs. The rearrangement links TRBV7-8 to TRBJ1-5, with D possibly being TRBD1 (6 bases). This sequence was found in a woman aged 40 to 50 in good health and CMV-seropositive. The CDR3 spells CASSFYSMSGVNQPQHF. CDR3 DNA: TGTGCCAGCAGCTTCTATTCAATGTCAGGGGTCAATCAGCCCCAGCATTTT. The whole variable domain, filled in from reference TRBV7-8 and TRBJ1-5, reads GAGVSQSPRYKVAKRGQDVALRCDPISGHVSLFWYQQALGQGPEFLTYFQNEAQLDKSGLPSDRFFAERPEGSVSTLKIQRTQQEDSAVYLCASSFYSMSGVNQPQHFGDGTRLSIL.